A single sample gave rise to the 9 T cell receptor beta chains below, sequenced in a study of blood T cell repertoires in COVID-19. This table comes from immunoSEQ multiplex PCR, and its TCRdb copy is limited to in-frame clones, with some not included. The data contain a few hundred thousand clones, 70% to 90% of them singletons. Sequenced sample: peripheral blood. These receptors all stem from a man younger than 35 who had recovered from COVID-19.

The rearrangement uses TRBV7-3 and TRBJ1-2; the D gene is possibly TRBD1 (6 bases). V lost 5 bases and J lost 3, with 16 bases in between. The CDR3 sequence is 15 residues long. The germline gives CDR1 SGHTA, CDR2 FQGTGA. CDR3 coding DNA: TGTGCCAGCAGCCAGGGGAGGGGAGCCGACTATGGCTACACCTTC. Translating gives CASSQGRGADYGYTF.

This clone was seen only once. V is TRBV19 and J is TRBJ2-1; 9 bases align to TRBD1. V lost 6 bases and J lost 9; bases outside the gene matches: 12. The CDR3 extends over 15 amino acids. From germline, CDR1 is LNHDA and CDR2 SQIVND (reference sequence). This CDR3 is CASSSSGQGYSEQFF. The CDR3 DNA reads TGTGCCAGTAGCAGCTCGGGACAGGGATATAGTGAGCAGTTCTTC.

The CDR3 loop is CASSQDGSGGGYTF. The CDR3 DNA is TGCGCCAGCAGCCAAGATGGGTCAGGGGGAGGCTACACCTTC. The rearrangement joins TRBV4-3 to TRBJ1-2, with 7 nucleotides matching TRBD1. The CDR3 covers 14 residues. The V segment lost 0 bases and the J segment 8 bases; nucleotides outside the gene matches: 6. Germline values: CDR1 LGHNA, CDR2 YSLEER.

The chain uses TRBV7-9 and TRBJ2-1, with a weak D call TRBD1 (6 bases). Germline V gene data show CDR1 as SEHNR and CDR2 as FQNEAQ (reference sequence). V was shortened by 6 bases and J by 4 bases, with 7 bases between the two germline ends. The CDR3 covers 12 residues. CDR3 in amino acids: CASRTGYNEQFF. In DNA, the CDR3 is TGTGCCAGCAGGACAGGTTACAATGAGCAGTTCTTC.

The chain carries TRBV6-5 and TRBJ2-7; possibly TRBD1 for D (6 bases). V was clipped by 6 bases and J by 2 bases, with 8 bases between them. Germline V gives CDR1 MNHEY, CDR2 SVGAGI. CDR3 length: 12 residues. The CDR3 DNA reads as TGTGCCAGCAGGAACAGGGCCTACGAGCAGTACTTC. Protein sequence: CASRNRAYEQYF.

J is TRBJ2-7 and V is TRBV7-6; possibly TRBD2 for D (6 bases). This CDR3 has 18 amino acids. Germline CDR1 SGHVS, CDR2 FNYEAQ. The V end was cut by 5 bases, the J end by 3 bases, with 26 bases between. The CDR3 region is CASSLESRAKRAFYEQYF. The CDR3 region has the DNA TGTGCCAGCAGCCTCGAGAGCCGCGCTAAGCGGGCGTTCTACGAGCAGTACTTC.

This rearrangement joins TRBV19 to TRBJ1-1; D is uncertain. The CDR3 sequence is 12 residues long. With 6 bases removed from V and 1 base from J, the gap between germline ends came to 6 bases. Germline assignment: CDR1 LNHDA and CDR2 SQIVND (reference sequence). In nucleotides, the CDR3 is TGTGCCAGTAGGGCAGGGAACACTGAAGCTTTCTTT. It is translated as CASRAGNTEAFF.

The CDR3 region is CASSSIDSGQGDHEQYF. The CDR3 DNA reads TGTGCCAGTAGTTCGATAGATTCGGGACAGGGGGATCACGAGCAGTACTTC. The gene calls are TRBV19 and TRBJ2-7, with TRBD1 identical over 11 bases. Germline V gives CDR1 LNHDA, CDR2 SQIVND (reference sequence). The CDR3 contains 17 residues. Losses at the gene ends were 5 bases for V and 5 bases for J; bases not matched to a gene: 14.

J is TRBJ2-3 and V is TRBV5-4; the match to TRBD2 covers 11 bases. The germline gives CDR1 SGHNT, CDR2 YYREEE (reference sequence). CDR3 length: 16 residues. V lost 3 bases and J lost 2; bases outside the gene matches: 5. The CDR3 loop is CASSSPGLAVTDTQYF. The CDR3 region has the DNA TGTGCCAGCAGCTCCCCGGGACTAGCGGTCACAGATACGCAGTATTTT. Variable domain in full (rest from reference TRBV5-4 and TRBJ2-3): ETGVTQSPTHLIKTRGQQVTLRCSSQSGHNTVSWYQQALGQGPQFIFQYYREEENGRGNFPPRFSGLQFPNYSSELNVNALELDDSALYLCASSSPGLAVTDTQYFGPGTRLTVL.